This T cell receptor beta chain was profiled in a study of CD8 T cells in Susac syndrome. Looking at the study overall: Within the sequenced group of Susac syndrome patients, over 5 showed active disease and about eight were in remission. At the time of blood draw, patients with Susac syndrome were therapy-naive, receiving corticosteroids, or receiving intravenous immunoglobulin alone.

RNA amounts of roughly 0.45 to 1 ug underwent reverse transcription with random hexamers. MiXCR, applied by TCRdb to the immunoSEQ multiplex PCR reads, yields one record per CDR3 protein. The sample lists roughly 1,200 distinct CDR3 sequences, over 60% occurring once. TEMRA sorting relied on memory subsets defined by CD27 and CD45RA staining. Total CD8+ and sorted CD8+ TEMRA cells were both sequenced. Study-level points and caveats: That the number of individuals in its TCR sequencing and HLA analysis was relatively small was acknowledged by the study.

This clonotype was seen more than once but under ten times. Its antigen is currently unknown. This CDR3 comprises 18 residues. Germline assignment: CDR1 LNHNV and CDR2 YYDKDF (reference sequence). The V gene end was trimmed by 1 base and the J gene end by 6 bases; junction bases not matched to a gene: 16. Specimen: CD8+ TEMRA cells from PBMCs. Sample subset: FACS-sorted terminally differentiated effector memory CD8+ T cells re-expressing CD45RA (CD8+ TEMRA). The receptor's source is a human donor with Susac syndrome. This chain joins TRBV15 and TRBJ2-3; 7 bases fit TRBD1. The CDR3 nucleotides are TGTGCCACCAGCAGAGCTGAGACAGGGTACCCAGGGGCCGATACGCAGTATTTT. It encodes CATSRAETGYPGADTQYF.